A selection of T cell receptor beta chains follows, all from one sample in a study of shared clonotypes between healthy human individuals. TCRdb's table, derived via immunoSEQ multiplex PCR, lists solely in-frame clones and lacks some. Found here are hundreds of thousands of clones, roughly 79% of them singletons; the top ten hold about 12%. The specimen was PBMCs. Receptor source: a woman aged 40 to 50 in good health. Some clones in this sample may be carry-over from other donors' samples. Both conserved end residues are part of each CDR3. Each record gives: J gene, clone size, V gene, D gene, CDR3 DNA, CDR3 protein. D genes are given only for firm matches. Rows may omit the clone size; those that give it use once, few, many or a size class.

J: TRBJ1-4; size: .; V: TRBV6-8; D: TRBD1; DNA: TGTGCCAGCAGTTACTCGAACGGGACAGTTGAAAAACTGTTTTTT; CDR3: CASSYSNGTVEKLFF
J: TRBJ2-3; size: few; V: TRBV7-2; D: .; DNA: TGTGCCAGCAGCTTAATCACAGATACGCAGTATTTT; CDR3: CASSLITDTQYF
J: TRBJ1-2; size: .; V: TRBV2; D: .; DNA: TGTGCCAGCATTGGGGGTGTAGACTATGGCTACACCTTC; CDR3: CASIGGVDYGYTF
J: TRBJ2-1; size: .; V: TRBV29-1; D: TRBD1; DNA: TGCAGCGTTGAACGGACAGGGGGCAATGAGCAGTTCTTC; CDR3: CSVERTGGNEQFF
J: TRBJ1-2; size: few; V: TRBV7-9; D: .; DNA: TGTGCCAGCAGCTTAGGGGGCGGCTATGGCTACACCTTC; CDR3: CASSLGGGYGYTF
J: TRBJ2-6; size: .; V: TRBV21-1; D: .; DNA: TGTGCCAGCACGCCCCTAGCGGGAGTAACAGGGGCCAACGTCCTGACTTTC; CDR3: CASTPLAGVTGANVLTF
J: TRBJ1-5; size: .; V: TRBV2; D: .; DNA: TGTGCCAGCAGTGGTGGCGGGTATCAGCCCCAGCATTTT; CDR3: CASSGGGYQPQHF
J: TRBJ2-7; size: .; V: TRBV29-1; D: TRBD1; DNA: TGCAGCGTCGACGGGACAGGGGGCGACGAGCAGTACTTC; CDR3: CSVDGTGGDEQYF
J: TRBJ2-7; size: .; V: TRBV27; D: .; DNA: TGTGCCAGCAGTTTGGGTACAGTCAGTCGAGAGCAGTACTTC; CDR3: CASSLGTVSREQYF
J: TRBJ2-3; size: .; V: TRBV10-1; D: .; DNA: TGCGCCAGCAGTGAGCCCTCGGACGGAGGTAATACGCAGTATTTT; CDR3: CASSEPSDGGNTQYF
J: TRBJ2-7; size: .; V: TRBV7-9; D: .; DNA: TGTGCCAGCAGCTTAGCAGGCAGCGGATCGGAGCAGTACTTC; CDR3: CASSLAGSGSEQYF
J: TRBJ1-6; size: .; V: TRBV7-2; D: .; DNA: TGTGCCAGCAGCTTAGCATCTAATTCACCCCTCCACTTT; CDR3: CASSLASNSPLHF
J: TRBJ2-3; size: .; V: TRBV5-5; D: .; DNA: TGTGCCAGCACTCTATGGGGTCAGGGGTTCGCAGATACGCAGTATTTT; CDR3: CASTLWGQGFADTQYF
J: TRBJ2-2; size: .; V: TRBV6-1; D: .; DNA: TGTGCCAGCAGTCCCACCGGGGAACTGTTTTTT; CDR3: CASSPTGELFF
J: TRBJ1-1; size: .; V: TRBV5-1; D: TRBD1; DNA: TGCGCCAGCAGCTCGGGACAGGGGGTTGAACAAGCTTTCTTT; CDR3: CASSSGQGVEQAFF
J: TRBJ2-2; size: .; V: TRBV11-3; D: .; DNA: TGTGCCAGCAGTGAAGGGGGACCTAGTAACACCGGGGAGCTGTTTTTT; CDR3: CASSEGGPSNTGELFF
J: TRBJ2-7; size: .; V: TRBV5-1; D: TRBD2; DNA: TGCGCCAGCAGCCTGGATGGTAGCGGGAGACTCGAGCAGTACTTC; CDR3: CASSLDGSGRLEQYF
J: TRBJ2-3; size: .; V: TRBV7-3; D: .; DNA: TGTGCCAGCAGCTACACAAGGACAGCTAGCACAGATACGCAGTATTTT; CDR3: CASSYTRTASTDTQYF
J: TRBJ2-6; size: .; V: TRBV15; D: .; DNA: TGTGCCACCAGCAGAGAGCAGGGCTCTGGGGCCAACGTCCTGACTTTC; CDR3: CATSREQGSGANVLTF
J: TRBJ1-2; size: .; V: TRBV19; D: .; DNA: TGTGCCAGTAGTCCCCCGTTGGGATTCACAGGTGGCTACACCTTC; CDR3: CASSPPLGFTGGYTF
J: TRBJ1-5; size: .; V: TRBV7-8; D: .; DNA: TGTGCCAGCAGCTTACGAGGGAACCAGCCCCAGCATTTT; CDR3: CASSLRGNQPQHF
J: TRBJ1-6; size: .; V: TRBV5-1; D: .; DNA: TGCGCCAGCAGAACAACACAGGGCAACGGTTCACCCCTCCACTTT; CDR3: CASRTTQGNGSPLHF
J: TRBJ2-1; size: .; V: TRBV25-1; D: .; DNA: TGTGCCAGCAGTGCCAACAATGAGCAGTTCTTC; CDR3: CASSANNEQFF
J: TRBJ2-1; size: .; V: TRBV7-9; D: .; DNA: TGTGCCAGCAGGAGGGTAAGCTCCTACAATGAGCAGTTCTTC; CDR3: CASRRVSSYNEQFF
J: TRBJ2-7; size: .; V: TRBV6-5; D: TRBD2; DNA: TGTGCCAGCAGTTACGCACGGACTAGTGGTACCTACGAGCAGTACTTC; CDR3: CASSYARTSGTYEQYF
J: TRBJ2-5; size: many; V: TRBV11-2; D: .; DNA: TGTGCCAGCAGTTCTGTACCCCACCAAGAGACCCAGTACTTC; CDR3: CASSSVPHQETQYF
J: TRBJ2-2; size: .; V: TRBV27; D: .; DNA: TGTGCCAGCAGTCTCCCCTACCTGGCAGGGAAGGCCGGGGAGCTGTTTTTT; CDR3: CASSLPYLAGKAGELFF
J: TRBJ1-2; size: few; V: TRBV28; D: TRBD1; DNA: TGTGCCAGCAGTCGACAGGGCGGATCCTATGGCTACACCTTC; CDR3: CASSRQGGSYGYTF
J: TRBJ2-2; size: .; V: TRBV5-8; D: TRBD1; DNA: TGTGCCAGCAGCCGGGGACAGGGTCCCGGGGAGCTGTTTTTT; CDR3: CASSRGQGPGELFF
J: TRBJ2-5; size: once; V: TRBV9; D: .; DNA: TGTGCCAGCATGGGCCCCCCCCGCGCGGAGACCCAGTACTTC; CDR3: CASMGPPRAETQYF
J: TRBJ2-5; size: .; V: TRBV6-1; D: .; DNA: TGTGCCAGCAGTGAAAGTTCAGGGTGGGAGACCCAGTACTTC; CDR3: CASSESSGWETQYF
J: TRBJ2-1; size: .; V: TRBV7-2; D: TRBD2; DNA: TGTGCCAGCAGCAATACCTTTCTCGGGGGAGGGATCGATGAGCAGTTCTTC; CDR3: CASSNTFLGGGIDEQFF
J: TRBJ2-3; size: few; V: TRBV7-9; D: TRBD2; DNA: TGTGCCAGCAGCCCCGGGGGACTAGCGGGAGTAAGAGATACGCAGTATTTT; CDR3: CASSPGGLAGVRDTQYF
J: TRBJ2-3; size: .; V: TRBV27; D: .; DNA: TGTGCCAGCAGTCCGCTTTCAGATACGCAGTATTTT; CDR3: CASSPLSDTQYF
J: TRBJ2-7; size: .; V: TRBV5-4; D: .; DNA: TGTGCCAGCAGCCTACAGGGTATAGACTCCTACGAGCAGTACTTC; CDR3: CASSLQGIDSYEQYF
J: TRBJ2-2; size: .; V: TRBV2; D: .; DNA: TGTGCCAGCAAGGTCGAGAACACCGGGGAGCTGTTTTTT; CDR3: CASKVENTGELFF
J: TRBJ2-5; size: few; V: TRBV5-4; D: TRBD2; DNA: TGTGCCAGCAGCCCCGAGGCCACTAGCGTGGAGACCCAGTACTTC; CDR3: CASSPEATSVETQYF
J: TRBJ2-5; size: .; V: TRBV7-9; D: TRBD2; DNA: TGTGCCAGCAGCCCCGCCGGGACTAGAAGGGAGACCCAGTACTTC; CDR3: CASSPAGTRRETQYF
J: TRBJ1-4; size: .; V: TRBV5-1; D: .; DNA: TGCGCCAGCAGCTTTTCTCGAGCTGAAAAACTGTTTTTT; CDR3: CASSFSRAEKLFF
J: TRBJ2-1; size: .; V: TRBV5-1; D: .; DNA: TGCGCCAGCAGCTTGGGGGCCCTACTTACGGATGAGCAGTTCTTC; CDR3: CASSLGALLTDEQFF
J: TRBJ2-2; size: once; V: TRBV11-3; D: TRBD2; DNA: TGTGCCAGCAGCACGGCCGGGACTAGCACCGGGGAGCTGTTTTTT; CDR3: CASSTAGTSTGELFF
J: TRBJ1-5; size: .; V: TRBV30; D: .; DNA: TGTGCCTGGAGTGTTAGTAGCAATCAGCCCCAGCATTTT; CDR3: CAWSVSSNQPQHF
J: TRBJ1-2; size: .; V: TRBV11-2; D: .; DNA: TGTGCCAGCAGCTTAAGCCCGGGAGGCTATGGCTACACCTTC; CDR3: CASSLSPGGYGYTF
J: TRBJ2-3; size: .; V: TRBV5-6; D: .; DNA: TGTGCCAGCAGCTTGGGTACAATCACAGATACGCAGTATTTT; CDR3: CASSLGTITDTQYF
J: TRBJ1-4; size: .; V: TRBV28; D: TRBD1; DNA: TGTGCCAGCAGTGGGACAGGGGGAGCGGGCGAAAAACTGTTTTTT; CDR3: CASSGTGGAGEKLFF
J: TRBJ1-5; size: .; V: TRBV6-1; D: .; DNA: TGTGCCAGCGGGATACAGGTTGTTGGCAATCAGCCCCAGCATTTT; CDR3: CASGIQVVGNQPQHF